The T cell receptor beta chain described here comes from a study of a mutant IDH1 vaccine in newly diagnosed glioma. Study information: Standard pretreatment was either radiotherapy, temozolomide, or, for most, radiochemotherapy with temozolomide.

The CDR3 is 16 amino acids. Per germline, CDR1 SGHRS and CDR2 YFSETQ. V gave up 5 bases and J gave up 2 bases; unmatched junction bases: 12. Time point in this sample: week 35, safety follow-up. Every vaccine dose comprised 300 ug of mutant IDH1 20-mer peptide plus topical imiquimod. Donors had new WHO grade 3 or 4 IDH1-mutant, ATRX-lost astrocytomas. Assay used: immunoSEQ multiplex PCR; TCRdb lists only in-frame clones, some missing. The sample yields over 60,000 clones, roughly 81% seen once. Concerning this clone: Its target is not known.

The sequences come from PBMCs, collected from a glioma patient whose treatment included an IDH1 peptide vaccine. The chain recombines TRBV5-1 with TRBJ2-5; 7 bases align to TRBD2. The TCR originated in a man aged 35 to 55 with glioma. This chain's CDR3 is CASRNQGASGQETQYF. The CDR3 coding sequence is TGCGCCAGCAGAAACCAGGGTGCTAGCGGTCAAGAGACCCAGTACTTC.